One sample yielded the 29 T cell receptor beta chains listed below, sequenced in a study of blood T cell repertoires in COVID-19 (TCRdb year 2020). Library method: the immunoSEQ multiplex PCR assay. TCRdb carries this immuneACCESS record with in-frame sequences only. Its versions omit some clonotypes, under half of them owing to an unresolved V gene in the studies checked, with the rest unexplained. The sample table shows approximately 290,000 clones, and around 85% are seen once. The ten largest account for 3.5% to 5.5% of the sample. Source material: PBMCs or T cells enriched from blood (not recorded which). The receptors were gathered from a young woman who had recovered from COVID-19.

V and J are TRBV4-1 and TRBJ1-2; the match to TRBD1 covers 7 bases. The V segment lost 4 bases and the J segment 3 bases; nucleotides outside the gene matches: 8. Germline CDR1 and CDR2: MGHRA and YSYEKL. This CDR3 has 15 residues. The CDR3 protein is CASSPPPGGYYGYTF. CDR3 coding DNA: TGCGCCAGCAGCCCCCCACCAGGGGGGTACTATGGCTACACCTTC.

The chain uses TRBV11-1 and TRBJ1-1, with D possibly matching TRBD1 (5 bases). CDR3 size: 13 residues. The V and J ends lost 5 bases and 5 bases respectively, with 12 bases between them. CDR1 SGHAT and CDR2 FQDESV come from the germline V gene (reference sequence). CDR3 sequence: CASSQTTGTEAFF. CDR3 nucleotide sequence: TGTGCCAGCAGCCAAACTACAGGAACTGAAGCTTTCTTT.

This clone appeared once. In DNA form, the CDR3 reads TGTGCCACCAGCAGAGATTTAGGACACGGGCAGCCCCAGCATTTT. This sequence encodes CATSRDLGHGQPQHF. V usage is TRBV15 and J usage is TRBJ1-5; a weak D match, TRBD1 (5 bases). From germline, CDR1 is LNHNV and CDR2 YYDKDF (reference sequence). The CDR3 loop spans 15 amino acids. Deletions cut 0 bases from V and 7 bases from J, with 13 bases between.

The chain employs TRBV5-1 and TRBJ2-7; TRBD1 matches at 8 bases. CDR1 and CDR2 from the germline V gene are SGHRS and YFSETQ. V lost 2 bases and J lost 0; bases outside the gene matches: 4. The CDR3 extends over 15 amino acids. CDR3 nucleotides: TGCGCCAGCAGCTTAACTACAGGGGGCTCCTACGAGCAGTACTTC. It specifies CASSLTTGGSYEQYF.

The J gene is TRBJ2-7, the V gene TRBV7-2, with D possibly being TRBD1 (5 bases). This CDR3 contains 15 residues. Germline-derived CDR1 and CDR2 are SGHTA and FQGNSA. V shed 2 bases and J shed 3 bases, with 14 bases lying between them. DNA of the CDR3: TGTGCCAGCAGCTTACATCTGGCAGGGCACTACGAGCAGTACTTC. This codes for CASSLHLAGHYEQYF.

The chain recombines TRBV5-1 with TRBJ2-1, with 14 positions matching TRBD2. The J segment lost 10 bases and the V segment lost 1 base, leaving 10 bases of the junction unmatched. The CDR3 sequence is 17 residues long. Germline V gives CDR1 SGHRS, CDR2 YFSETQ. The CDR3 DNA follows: TGCGCCAGCAGCTTGTCGGGACTAGCGGGGGTGTTCGTCGAGCAGTTCTTC. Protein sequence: CASSLSGLAGVFVEQFF.

The CDR3 nucleotides are TGTGCCAGCAGCTTGGGGCTCGGGGACTACGAGCAGTACTTC. Translated: CASSLGLGDYEQYF. This chain uses TRBV5-4 with TRBJ2-7; possibly TRBD2 for D (5 bases). V was clipped by 0 bases and J by 3 bases, with 10 bases between them. The CDR3 spans 14 residues. Germline CDR1 reads SGHNT; CDR2 reads YYREEE (reference sequence).

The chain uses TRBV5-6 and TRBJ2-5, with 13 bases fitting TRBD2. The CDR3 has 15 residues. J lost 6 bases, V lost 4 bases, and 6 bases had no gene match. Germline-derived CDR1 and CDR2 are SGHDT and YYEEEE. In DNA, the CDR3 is TGTGCCAGCAGCGTGACTAGCGGGAGGCTACAGACCCAGTACTTC. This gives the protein CASSVTSGRLQTQYF. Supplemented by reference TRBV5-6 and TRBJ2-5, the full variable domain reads DAGVTQSPTHLIKTRGQQVTLRCSPKSGHDTVSWYQQALGQGPQFIFQYYEEEERQRGNFPDRFSGHQFPNYSSELNVNALLLGDSALYLCASSVTSGRLQTQYFGPGTRLLVL.

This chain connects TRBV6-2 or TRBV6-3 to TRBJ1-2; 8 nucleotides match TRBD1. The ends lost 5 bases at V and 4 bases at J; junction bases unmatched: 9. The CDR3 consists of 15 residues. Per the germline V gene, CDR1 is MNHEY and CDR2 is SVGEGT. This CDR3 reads CASSPGTGGTYGYTF. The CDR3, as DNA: TGTGCCAGCAGTCCCGGGACAGGCGGTACCTATGGCTACACCTTC.

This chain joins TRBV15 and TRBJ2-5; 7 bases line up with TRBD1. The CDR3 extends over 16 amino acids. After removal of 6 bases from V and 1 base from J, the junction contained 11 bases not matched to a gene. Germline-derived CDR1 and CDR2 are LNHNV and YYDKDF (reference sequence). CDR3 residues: CATRGHRGDLQETQYF. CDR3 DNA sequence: TGTGCCACCAGAGGACACAGGGGCGACCTCCAAGAGACCCAGTACTTC. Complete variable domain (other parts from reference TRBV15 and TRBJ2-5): DAMVIQNPRYQVTQFGKPVTLSCSQTLNHNVMYWYQQKSSQAPKLLFHYYDKDFNNEADTPDNFQSRRPNTSFCFLDIRSPGLGDTAMYLCATRGHRGDLQETQYFGPGTRLLVL.

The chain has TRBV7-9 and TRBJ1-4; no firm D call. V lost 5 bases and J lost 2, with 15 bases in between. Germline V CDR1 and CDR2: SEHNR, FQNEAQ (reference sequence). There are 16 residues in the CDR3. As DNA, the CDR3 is TGTGCCAGCAGCCCCCGTGGAGGGTGGACTAATGAAAAACTGTTTTTT. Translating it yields CASSPRGGWTNEKLFF.

The CDR3 loop reads CASSFPDPPGLAGQETQYF. The CDR3 bases are TGTGCCAGCAGTTTCCCCGACCCGCCCGGACTAGCGGGACAAGAGACCCAGTACTTC. The gene calls are TRBV28 and TRBJ2-5; 12 bases map to TRBD2. The V and J ends lost 3 bases and 2 bases, in that order; junction bases with no gene match: 13. Germline V gene data show CDR1 as MDHEN and CDR2 as SYDVKM. CDR3 size: 19 residues. Drawing the rest from reference TRBV28 and TRBJ2-5, the complete variable domain is DVKVTQSSRYLVKRTGEKVFLECVQDMDHENMFWYRQDPGLGLRLIYFSYDVKMKEKGDIPEGYSVSREKKERFSLILESASTNQTSMYLCASSFPDPPGLAGQETQYFGPGTRLLVL.

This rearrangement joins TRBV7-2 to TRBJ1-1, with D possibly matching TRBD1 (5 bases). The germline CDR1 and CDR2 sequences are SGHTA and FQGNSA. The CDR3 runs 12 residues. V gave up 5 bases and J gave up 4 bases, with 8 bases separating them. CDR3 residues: CASSPGGTEAFF. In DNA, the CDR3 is TGTGCCAGCAGCCCCGGGGGCACTGAAGCTTTCTTT. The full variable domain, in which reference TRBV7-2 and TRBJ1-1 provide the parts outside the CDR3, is GAGVSQSPSNKVTEKGKDVELRCDPISGHTALYWYRQSLGQGLEFLIYFQGNSAPDKSGLPSDRFSAERTGGSVSTLTIQRTQQEDSAVYLCASSPGGTEAFFGQGTRLTVV.

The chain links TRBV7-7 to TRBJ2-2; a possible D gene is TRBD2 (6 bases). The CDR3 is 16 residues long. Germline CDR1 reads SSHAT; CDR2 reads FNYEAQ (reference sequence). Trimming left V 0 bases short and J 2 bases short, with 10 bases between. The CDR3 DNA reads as TGTGCCAGCAGCTTAGCGGAGGGGATAAACACCGGGGAGCTGTTTTTT. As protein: CASSLAEGINTGELFF.

CDR3 nucleotide sequence: TGCGCCAGCAGTGGTCCCGACAGGGATGGAAGATACTTC. Protein: CASSGPDRDGRYF. V and J are TRBV10-2 and TRBJ2-7, with TRBD1 identical over 7 bases. The V gene end was trimmed by 4 bases and the J gene end by 13 bases; junction bases not matched to a gene: 13. The CDR3 covers 13 residues. The germline gives CDR1 WSHSY, CDR2 SAAADI.

CDR3 protein: CASSLARVDRRPSTDTQYF. The CDR3 DNA is TGTGCCAGCAGCTTAGCTCGAGTAGACAGGCGGCCTAGCACAGATACGCAGTATTTT. V is TRBV7-9 and J is TRBJ2-3; tentatively, D is TRBD1 (6 bases). The V gene's germline CDR1 is SEHNR and CDR2 FQNEAQ (reference sequence). The CDR3 consists of 19 residues. The V and J ends lost 0 bases and 0 bases respectively, with 19 bases between them.

In DNA, the CDR3 is TGTGCCAGCTCACTCAGACTAGCGCGCCAAGAGACCCAGTACTTC. This sequence encodes CASSLRLARQETQYF. V is TRBV18 and J is TRBJ2-5; 8 bases are shared with TRBD2. The CDR3 consists of 15 residues. The germline V gene encodes CDR1 KGHSH and CDR2 LQKENI. Germline trimming cut 4 bases from V and 1 base from J; bases unmatched to any gene: 5.

The CDR3 bases are TGTGCCAGCAGCCCAGTGGACACCGGGGAGCTGTTTTTT. Translating it yields CASSPVDTGELFF. V gene TRBV7-2 combines with J gene TRBJ2-2; D gene uncertain. Germline CDR1 SGHTA, CDR2 FQGNSA. The CDR3 is made up of 13 amino acids. Between the trimmed V and J ends, which lost 5 bases and 3 bases, there was a span of 7 bases.

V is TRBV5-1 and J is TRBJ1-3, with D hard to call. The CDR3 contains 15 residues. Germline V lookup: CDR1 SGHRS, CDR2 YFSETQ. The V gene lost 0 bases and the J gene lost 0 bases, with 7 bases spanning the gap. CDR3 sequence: CASSLGPNSGNTIYF. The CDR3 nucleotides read TGCGCCAGCAGCTTGGGGCCAAACTCTGGAAACACCATATATTTT.

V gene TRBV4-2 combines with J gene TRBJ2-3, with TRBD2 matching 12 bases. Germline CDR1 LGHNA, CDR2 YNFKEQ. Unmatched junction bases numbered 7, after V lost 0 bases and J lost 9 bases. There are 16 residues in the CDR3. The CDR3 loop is CASSQDVASGGVTQYF. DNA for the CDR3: TGTGCCAGCAGCCAAGATGTGGCTAGCGGGGGGGTAACGCAGTATTTT.

The CDR3 reads CASSLRRGDQETQYF. CDR3 coding DNA: TGTGCCAGCTCACTTCGGCGGGGGGACCAAGAGACCCAGTACTTC. This chain uses TRBV18 with TRBJ2-5; TRBD2 agrees at 8 bases. This CDR3 region has 15 residues. The germline V gene has CDR1 KGHSH and CDR2 LQKENI. The trim removed 4 bases at V and 0 bases at J, leaving 4 bases unmatched.

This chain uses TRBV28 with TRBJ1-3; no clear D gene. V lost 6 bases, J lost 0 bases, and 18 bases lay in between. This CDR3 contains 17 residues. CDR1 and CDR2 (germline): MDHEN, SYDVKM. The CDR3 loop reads CASSPPSGQYSGNTIYF. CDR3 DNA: TGTGCCAGCAGCCCCCCCAGCGGCCAATACTCTGGAAACACCATATATTTT.

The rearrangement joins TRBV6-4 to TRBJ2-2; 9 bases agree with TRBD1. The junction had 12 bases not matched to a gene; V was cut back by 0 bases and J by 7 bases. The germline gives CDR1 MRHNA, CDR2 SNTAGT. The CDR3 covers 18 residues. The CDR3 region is CASSDSILGQGLSGELFF. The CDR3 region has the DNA TGTGCCAGCAGTGACTCGATATTGGGACAGGGCTTGAGCGGGGAGCTGTTTTTT.

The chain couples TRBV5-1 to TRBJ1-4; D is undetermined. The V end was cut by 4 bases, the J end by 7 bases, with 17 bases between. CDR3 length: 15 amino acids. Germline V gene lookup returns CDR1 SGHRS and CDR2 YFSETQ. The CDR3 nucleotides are TGCGCCAGCAGCCCCGGAGGAAGGGAATTTGAAAAACTGTTTTTT. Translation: CASSPGGREFEKLFF.

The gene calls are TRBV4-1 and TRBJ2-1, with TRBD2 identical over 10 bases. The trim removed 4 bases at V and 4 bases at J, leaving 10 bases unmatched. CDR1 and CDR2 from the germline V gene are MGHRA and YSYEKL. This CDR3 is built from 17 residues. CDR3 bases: TGCGCCAGCAGCCCATTTACAGCGGGAGGGCCTTACAATGAGCAGTTCTTC. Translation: CASSPFTAGGPYNEQFF.

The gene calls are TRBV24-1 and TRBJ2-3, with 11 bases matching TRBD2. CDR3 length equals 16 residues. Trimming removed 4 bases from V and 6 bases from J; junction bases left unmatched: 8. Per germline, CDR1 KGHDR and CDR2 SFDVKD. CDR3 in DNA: TGTGCCACCAGTGAGTCACTAGCGGGGGCAGGCGATACGCAGTATTTT. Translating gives CATSESLAGAGDTQYF.

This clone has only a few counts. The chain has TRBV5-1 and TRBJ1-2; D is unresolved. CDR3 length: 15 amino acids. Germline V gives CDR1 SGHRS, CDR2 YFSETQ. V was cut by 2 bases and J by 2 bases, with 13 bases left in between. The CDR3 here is CASSLGGKANYGYTF. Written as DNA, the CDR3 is TGCGCCAGCAGCTTAGGAGGGAAGGCGAACTATGGCTACACCTTC.

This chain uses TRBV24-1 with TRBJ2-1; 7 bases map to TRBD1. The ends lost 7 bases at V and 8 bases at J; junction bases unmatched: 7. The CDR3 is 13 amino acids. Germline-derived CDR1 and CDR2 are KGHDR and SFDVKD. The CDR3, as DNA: TGTGCCACCAGCGGTAGGACAGGTGATGAGCAGTTCTTC. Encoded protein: CATSGRTGDEQFF.

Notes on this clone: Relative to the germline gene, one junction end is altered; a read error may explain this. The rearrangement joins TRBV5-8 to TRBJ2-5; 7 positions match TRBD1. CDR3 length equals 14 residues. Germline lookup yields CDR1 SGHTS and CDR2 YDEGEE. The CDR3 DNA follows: TGTGCCAGCAGCTCGGGACAGTTCCAAGAGCCCCAGTACTTC. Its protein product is CASSSGQFQEPQYF.